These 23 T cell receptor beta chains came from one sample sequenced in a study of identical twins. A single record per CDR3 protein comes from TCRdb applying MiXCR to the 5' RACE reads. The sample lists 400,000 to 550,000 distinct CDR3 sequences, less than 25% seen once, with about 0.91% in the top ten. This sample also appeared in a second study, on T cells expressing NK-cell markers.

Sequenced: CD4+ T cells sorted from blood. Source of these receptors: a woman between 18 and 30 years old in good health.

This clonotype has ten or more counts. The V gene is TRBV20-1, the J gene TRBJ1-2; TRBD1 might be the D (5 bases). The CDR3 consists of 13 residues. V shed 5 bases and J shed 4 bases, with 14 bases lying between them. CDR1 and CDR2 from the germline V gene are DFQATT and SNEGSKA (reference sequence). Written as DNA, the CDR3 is TGCAGTGCTCGCAGGGATACCGTCTATGGCTACACCTTC. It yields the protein CSARRDTVYGYTF.

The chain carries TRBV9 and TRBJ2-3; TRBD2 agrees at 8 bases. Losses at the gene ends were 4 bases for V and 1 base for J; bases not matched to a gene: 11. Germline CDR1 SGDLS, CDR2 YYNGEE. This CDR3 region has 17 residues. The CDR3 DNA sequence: TGTGCCAGCAGCACCCTCAGTAGCGGGACTGGCACAGATACGCAGTATTTT. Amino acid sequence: CASSTLSSGTGTDTQYF.

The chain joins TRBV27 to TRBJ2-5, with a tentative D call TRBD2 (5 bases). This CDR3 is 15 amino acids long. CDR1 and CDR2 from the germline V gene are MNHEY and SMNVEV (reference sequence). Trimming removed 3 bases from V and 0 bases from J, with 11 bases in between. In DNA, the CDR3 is TGTGCCAGCAGTTTCCGGACTGGGTACCAAGAGACCCAGTACTTC. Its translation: CASSFRTGYQETQYF.

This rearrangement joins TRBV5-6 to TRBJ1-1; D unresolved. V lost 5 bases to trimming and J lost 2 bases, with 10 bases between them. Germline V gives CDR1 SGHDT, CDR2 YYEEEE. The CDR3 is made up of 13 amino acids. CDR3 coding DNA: TGTGCCAGCAGTGCGGGGATAAACACTGAAGCTTTCTTT. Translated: CASSAGINTEAFF. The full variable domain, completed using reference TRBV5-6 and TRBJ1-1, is DAGVTQSPTHLIKTRGQQVTLRCSPKSGHDTVSWYQQALGQGPQFIFQYYEEEERQRGNFPDRFSGHQFPNYSSELNVNALLLGDSALYLCASSAGINTEAFFGQGTRLTVV.

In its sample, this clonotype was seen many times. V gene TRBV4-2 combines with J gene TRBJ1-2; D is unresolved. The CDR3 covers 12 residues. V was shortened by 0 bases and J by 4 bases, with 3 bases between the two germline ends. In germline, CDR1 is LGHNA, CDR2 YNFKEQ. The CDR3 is CASSQETYGYTF. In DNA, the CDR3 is TGTGCCAGCAGCCAAGAGACCTATGGCTACACCTTC.

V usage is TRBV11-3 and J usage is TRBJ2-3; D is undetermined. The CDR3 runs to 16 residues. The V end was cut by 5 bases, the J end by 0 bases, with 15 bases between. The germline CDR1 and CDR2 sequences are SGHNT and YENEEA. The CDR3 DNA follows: TGTGCCAGCAGCCCCCGACTTAAAATAAGCACAGATACGCAGTATTTT. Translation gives CASSPRLKISTDTQYF.

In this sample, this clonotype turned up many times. In nucleotides, the CDR3 is TGCAGTGCCCGACTAGCGGGAGGGCCCGGTGAGCAGTTCTTC. This translates into CSARLAGGPGEQFF. The chain couples TRBV20-1 to TRBJ2-1, with 14 bases lining up with TRBD2. The V gene end was trimmed by 6 bases and the J gene end by 9 bases; junction bases not matched to a gene: 7. Per the germline V gene, CDR1 is DFQATT and CDR2 is SNEGSKA (reference sequence). The CDR3 covers 14 residues.

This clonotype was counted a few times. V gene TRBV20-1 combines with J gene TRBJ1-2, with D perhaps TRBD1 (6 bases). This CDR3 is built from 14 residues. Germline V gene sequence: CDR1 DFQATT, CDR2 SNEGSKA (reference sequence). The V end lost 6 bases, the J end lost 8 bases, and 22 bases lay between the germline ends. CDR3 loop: CSARREQGFGGYTF. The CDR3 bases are TGCAGTGCCAGAAGAGAACAGGGATTCGGGGGCTACACCTTC.

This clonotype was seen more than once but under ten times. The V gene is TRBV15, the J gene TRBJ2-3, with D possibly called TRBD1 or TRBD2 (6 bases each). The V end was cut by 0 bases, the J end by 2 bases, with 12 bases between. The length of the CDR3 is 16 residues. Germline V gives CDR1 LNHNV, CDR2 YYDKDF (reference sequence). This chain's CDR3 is CATSRDPGAITDTQYF. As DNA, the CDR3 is TGTGCCACCAGCAGAGATCCGGGGGCGATCACAGATACGCAGTATTTT.

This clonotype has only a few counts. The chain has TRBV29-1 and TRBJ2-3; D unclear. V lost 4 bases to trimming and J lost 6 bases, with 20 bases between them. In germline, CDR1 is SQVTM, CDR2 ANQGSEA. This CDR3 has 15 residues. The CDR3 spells CSVAAGWLVGDTQYF. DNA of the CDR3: TGCAGCGTTGCGGCCGGATGGCTAGTCGGCGATACGCAGTATTTT.

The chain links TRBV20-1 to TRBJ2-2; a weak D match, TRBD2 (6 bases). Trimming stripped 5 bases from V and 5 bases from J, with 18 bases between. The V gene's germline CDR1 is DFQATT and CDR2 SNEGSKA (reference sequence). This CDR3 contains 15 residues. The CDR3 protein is CSASRRDSITGELFF. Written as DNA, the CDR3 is TGCAGTGCTTCTCGACGGGACTCAATAACCGGGGAGCTGTTTTTT.

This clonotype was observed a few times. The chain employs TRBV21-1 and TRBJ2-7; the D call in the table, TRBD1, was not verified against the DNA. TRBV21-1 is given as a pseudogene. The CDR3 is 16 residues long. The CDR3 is CASSKAETGFSYEQYF. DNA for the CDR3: TGTGCCAGCAGCAAAGCGGAAACAGGGTTCTCCTACGAGCAGTACTTC.

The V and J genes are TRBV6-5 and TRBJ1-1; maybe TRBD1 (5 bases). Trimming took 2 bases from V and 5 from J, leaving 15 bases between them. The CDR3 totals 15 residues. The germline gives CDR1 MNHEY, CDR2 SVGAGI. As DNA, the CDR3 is TGTGCCAGCAGTTACAGCCCGGGGGGAAGGACTGAAGCTTTCTTT. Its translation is CASSYSPGGRTEAFF.

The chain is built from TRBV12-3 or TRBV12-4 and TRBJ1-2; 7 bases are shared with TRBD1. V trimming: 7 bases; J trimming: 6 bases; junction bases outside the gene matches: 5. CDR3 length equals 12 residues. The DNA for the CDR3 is TGTGCCAGCAATACAGACAGGGATGGCTACACCTTC. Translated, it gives CASNTDRDGYTF.

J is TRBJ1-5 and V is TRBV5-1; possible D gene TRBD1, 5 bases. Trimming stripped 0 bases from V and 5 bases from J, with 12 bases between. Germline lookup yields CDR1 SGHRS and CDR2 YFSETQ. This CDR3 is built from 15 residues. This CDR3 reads CASSLGGQNYQPQHF. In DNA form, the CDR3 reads TGCGCCAGCAGCTTGGGGGGCCAGAATTATCAGCCCCAGCATTTT.

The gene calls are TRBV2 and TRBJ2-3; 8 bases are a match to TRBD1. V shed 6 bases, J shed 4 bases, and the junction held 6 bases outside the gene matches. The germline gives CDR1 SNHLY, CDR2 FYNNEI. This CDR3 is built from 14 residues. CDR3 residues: CASRSGQGSDTQYF. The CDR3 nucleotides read TGTGCCAGCAGATCCGGACAGGGATCAGATACGCAGTATTTT.

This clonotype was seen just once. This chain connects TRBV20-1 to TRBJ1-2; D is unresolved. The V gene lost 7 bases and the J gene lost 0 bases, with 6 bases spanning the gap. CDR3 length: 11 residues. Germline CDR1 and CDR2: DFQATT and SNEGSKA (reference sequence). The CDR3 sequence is CSGSANYGYTF. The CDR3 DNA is TGCAGTGGCAGCGCTAACTATGGCTACACCTTC.

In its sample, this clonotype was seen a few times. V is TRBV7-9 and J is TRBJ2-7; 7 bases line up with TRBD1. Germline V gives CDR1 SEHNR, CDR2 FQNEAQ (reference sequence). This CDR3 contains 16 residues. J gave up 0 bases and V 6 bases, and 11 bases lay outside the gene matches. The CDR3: CASRLEQGSSSYEQYF. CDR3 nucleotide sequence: TGTGCCAGCAGGTTGGAACAGGGGTCGAGCTCCTACGAGCAGTACTTC.

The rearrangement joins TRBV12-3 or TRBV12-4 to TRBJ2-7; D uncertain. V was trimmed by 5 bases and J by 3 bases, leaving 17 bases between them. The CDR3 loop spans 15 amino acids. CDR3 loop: CASSPQRGSYYEQYF. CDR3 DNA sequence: TGTGCCAGCAGTCCCCAGCGCGGATCTTACTACGAGCAGTACTTC.

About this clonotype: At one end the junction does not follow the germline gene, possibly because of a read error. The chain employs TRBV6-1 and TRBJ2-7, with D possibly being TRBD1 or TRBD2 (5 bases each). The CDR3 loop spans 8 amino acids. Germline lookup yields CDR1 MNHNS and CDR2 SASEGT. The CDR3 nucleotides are TGTGCCCCTCCGGGACGGCGGTTC. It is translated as CAPPGRRF.

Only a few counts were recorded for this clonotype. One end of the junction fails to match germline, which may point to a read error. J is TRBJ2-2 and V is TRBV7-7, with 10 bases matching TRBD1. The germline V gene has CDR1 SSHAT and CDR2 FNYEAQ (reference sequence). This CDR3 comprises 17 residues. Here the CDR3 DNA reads TGTGCTAGCAGCTTAGTCCTGGGACAGGGGATTGCCGGGGAGCTGTTTTTT. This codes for CASSLVLGQGIAGELFF.

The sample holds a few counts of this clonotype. The CDR3 region has the DNA TGTGCCAGCAGGGCCGGGCCCGGGACAGGGGACGAGCAGTACTTC. Protein sequence: CASRAGPGTGDEQYF. This sequence joins TRBV4-2 and TRBJ2-7; 10 bases map to TRBD1. Germline lookup yields CDR1 LGHNA and CDR2 YNFKEQ. The CDR3 runs to 15 residues. The V and J ends lost 6 bases and 5 bases, in that order; junction bases with no gene match: 10.

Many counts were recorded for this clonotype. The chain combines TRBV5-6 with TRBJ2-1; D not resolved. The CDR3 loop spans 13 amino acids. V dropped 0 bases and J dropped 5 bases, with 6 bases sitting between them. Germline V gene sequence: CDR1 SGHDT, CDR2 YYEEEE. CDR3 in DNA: TGTGCCAGCAGCTTGGCCGTCGACAATGAGCAGTTCTTC. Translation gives CASSLAVDNEQFF.